This T cell receptor beta chain was documented in a study of cytomegalovirus exposure and HLA in healthy donors (dated by TCRdb to about 2017). Looking at the study overall: In an earlier analysis of some 610 of the donors, 276 Gb of sequence data and 117 million unique TCR beta sequences from about 190 million T cells were reported. Alongside the repertoire data, information on donor age, sex, ethnicity and CMV serostatus was compiled. Among about 390 genotyped donors of the cohort, an average of about 240,000 unique TCR beta nucleotide sequences were sequenced per donor, approximately 20% of them non-productive. Genome-wide SNP genotypes for about 65% of the roughly 670 donors were used in a later genetic analysis, which treated that subset as a discovery cohort. The study aimed to test whether cataloging public T cell receptors could reveal signatures of past pathogen exposure. In the later analysis, no new phenotypic data were used to find candidate immune exposures; instead, reliance was placed on TCR beta sequences and their occurrence across donors. To study patterns of TCR occurrence, a later analysis re-analyzed previously published TCR beta repertoires from around 700 donors and added high-resolution HLA genotyping. Both class I and class II loci were covered by HLA typing, at four-digit resolution. Of the roughly 410 genotyped donors, 81% were placed in the genetic ancestry cluster associated with self-reported Caucasian donors. To predict cytomegalovirus infection status, the study combined high-throughput TCR immunosequencing, statistical association of individual TCRs with disease status, and machine learning. About 5 DR-DQ haplotypes were handled as single units for association and clustering, since linkage in the cohort was strong. Along with the approximately 700-subject first cohort, a separate validation cohort of roughly 110 different subjects was used. The study used immunosequencing to profile the T cell repertoires of 600 to 850 subjects and linked those repertoires to cytomegalovirus serostatus. Typing coverage differed by locus: A, B, C, DRB1 and DQB1 were typed in about 629-640 donors, DQA1 in about 510, DPA1 in some 570, and DPB1 in about 450. In an earlier analysis of more than 550 of the donors, high-throughput TCR beta sequencing was used to judge whether each TCR beta V gene segment behaved as functional or pseudogenic. An early release covering roughly 600 HLA-typed donors comprised about 300 gigabases of sequencing data and tens of millions of unique TCR sequences. Every repertoire in the discovery cohort had been generated on one and the same sequencing platform.

General conclusions and limits of the study: The study gave a list of 150 to 200 TCR beta chains associated with cytomegalovirus. Over 15 rarely observed V segments, including chromosome 9 orphons, were excluded from the earlier analysis of several hundred of the donors because counts were too low. In this cohort, only TCR beta chains were sequenced, and detectable features were limited by the absence of alpha or paired-chain data. The 87-base-pair reads could not distinguish some IMGT-functional V segments, including TRBV6-2 and TRBV6-3, so those segments were excluded. A further reported finding was that TCR beta sequences accurately predicted the HLA-A and HLA-B alleles for most subjects in the first cohort. According to a later analysis, TCR association rates differed among HLA loci, with DRB1 alleles showing the most associated TCRs and HLA-C alleles showing the fewest. In an earlier analysis of fewer than 700 of the donors, most TCR beta V segments appeared in productive rearrangements about 87% or about 30% of the time, broadly matching IMGT annotations. Presence/absence analyses assumed roughly uniform sequencing depth across donors, an assumption that may not hold. Cytomegalovirus status was reported to be diagnosed by the classifier with high specificity and sensitivity in both the original and validation cohorts. In a later genetic analysis, a missense DCLRE1C variant was associated with V-gene and J-gene trimming of TCR beta chains, and the association was replicated in an independent cohort. A later analysis associated 16,951 TCR beta sequences with specific HLA alleles at a false discovery rate of 0.05. CMV serostatus was the only immune exposure information available for the cohort. Compared with the approximately 720-donor mean, donors in an Asian-associated ancestry cluster had fewer N-insertions in productive TCRs, according to a later genetic analysis. While some public TCRs were present in many individuals, most TCR sequences turned up only very rarely across donors. Because some donors lacked HLA typing at each locus, the association tests relied only on the typed subset. Most CMV-associated TCR beta chains appeared to be HLA-restricted in a later analysis, and the HLA associations seemed to be driven largely by CMV exposure. A later analysis reported that several top co-occurrence clusters appeared linked to parvovirus B19, influenza, CMV and Epstein-Barr virus. Assigning TCR associations to individual alleles was difficult when HLA alleles, especially DR and DQ, strongly co-occurred. A few of the identified cytomegalovirus-associated TCR beta chains were confirmed in vitro to be specific for cytomegalovirus antigens. A group of highly shared sequence variants was considered likely to be a technical artifact of the sequencing pipeline. Linkage disequilibrium might explain the correlated functional status among segregating V segments, but an unknown experimental factor could not be ruled out. In a later analysis, HLA-associated TCR beta chains were found to be more clonally expanded and to have lower generation probabilities than equally common non-associated chains. The authors suggested that the approach could potentially be generalized to other disease states and immunological phenotypes.

The receptor library was made with the immunoSEQ multiplex PCR assay. A mixture of 60 forward primers for TCR Vbeta segments and 13 reverse primers for TCR Jbeta segments was used in the multiplex PCR. Amplification of the CDR3 region of rearranged TCR beta genes was performed with a multiplex PCR assay on genomic DNA. On the Illumina HiSeq System, the amplified TCR beta libraries were sequenced as 87-base-pair reads. On the study's bioinformatics: Across the 500 to 700 repertoires, a later analysis counted about 81 million unique TCR beta chains, roughly 11 million of which were shared by at least two donors. Raw reads were error-corrected and collapsed into unique sequences with a nearest-neighbor algorithm that merged closely related sequences to remove PCR and sequencing errors. V, D and J gene segments were assigned by aligning CDR3 sequences to IMGT reference sequences. For a sequence to be retained, at least a six-nucleotide match to both a V gene segment and a J gene segment was required. A rearrangement counted as productive if the CDR3 had no stop codons and remained in frame with V and J, and every other rearrangement counted as non-productive. Following IMGT convention, CDR3 was defined as the stretch from the second conserved V-encoded cysteine up to the conserved J-encoded phenylalanine. The earlier analysis of fewer than 750 of the donors excluded sequences that lacked an unambiguous match to a single V gene segment. In an earlier analysis of 587 of the donors, a V segment was called functional when productive rearrangements were above 56.7%, and segregating when the standard deviation between donors exceeded 5%. To diagnose cytomegalovirus status from the catalog of TCR beta chain sequences, a statistical classification framework was built. In a later analysis, TCR nucleotide sequences were compared against IMGT/GENE-DB human TR gene sequences so that V and J genes could be assigned. Using the TCRdist pipeline, a later analysis assigned CDR3 sequences along with most-parsimonious VDJ recombination scenarios. In a later analysis, each TCR beta chain was defined by its CDR3 amino acid sequence together with its V-gene family, and reads without a unique V-gene family were excluded. A later analysis removed 500 to 650 highly shared, low-generation-probability nucleotide sequences to deal with suspected cross-contamination and a sequencing artifact. A later analysis calculated a clonal expansion index for each public chain from normalized within-repertoire ranks of inferred template counts. Generation probabilities in a later analysis came from a VDJ recombination model fitted to out-of-frame rearrangements, and those results were checked against IGoR. A later analysis scored TCR-TCR, TCR-HLA and TCR-CMV co-occurrence with hypergeometric tests, applying a repertoire-size bias correction to TCR pairs. To estimate false discovery rates, a later analysis permuted the HLA or CMV assignments 20 times. In a later analysis, co-occurring TCRs were grouped using DBSCAN, with TCRdist sequence similarity added in when clustering inside HLA-allele-positive subsets. For co-occurrence clustering, repertoires with fewer than 30,000 or more than 120,000 public chains were excluded, along with roughly five repertoires with anomalous nucleotide sharing. Imported from immuneACCESS, the table was reduced by TCRdb to in-frame sequences with V and J called. These copies leave out some clones; in studies compared against another copy, an unresolved V gene accounts for under half, and the cause of the remainder is not known. From that table come the V and J calls and clone size; the DNA was used to work out D and trimming. The table of this sample itemizes some 140,000 clones. Roughly 1.6% of the sample rests with the top ten.

Note on this clone: The clone's antigen remains unknown.

The cohort consisted of 670 or so healthy bone marrow donors. At the time of sampling, every cohort member was nominally healthy, though immune exposures that went unrecorded were likely present. The donor was CMV seronegative and belonged to the group of 352 seronegative cohort members. A peripheral blood sample was provided by each donor, and peripheral blood mononuclear cells were used for TCR beta sequencing. Genomic DNA extraction from the blood cell samples was performed with the Qiagen DNeasy Blood Extraction Kit. The germline ends are 20 bases apart after V is trimmed by 6 bases and J by 5 bases. From the cysteine through the valine, the CDR3 covers 15 amino acids. Solely the CDR3 DNA is kept, with 45 bases framed from the first base.

The chain uses TRBV6-7 and TRBJ2-7, and the D gene may be TRBD2, 6 bases matching. TRBV6-7 falls under the ORF class, with uncertain function. Sequenced material: PBMCs. The receptor comes from a woman aged 40 to 55 in good health and CMV-seronegative. The CDR3 region reads CASRPRWDGGDEQYV. The DNA is as follows: TGTGCCAGCAGGCCGAGATGGGACGGCGGGGACGAGCAGTACGTC.